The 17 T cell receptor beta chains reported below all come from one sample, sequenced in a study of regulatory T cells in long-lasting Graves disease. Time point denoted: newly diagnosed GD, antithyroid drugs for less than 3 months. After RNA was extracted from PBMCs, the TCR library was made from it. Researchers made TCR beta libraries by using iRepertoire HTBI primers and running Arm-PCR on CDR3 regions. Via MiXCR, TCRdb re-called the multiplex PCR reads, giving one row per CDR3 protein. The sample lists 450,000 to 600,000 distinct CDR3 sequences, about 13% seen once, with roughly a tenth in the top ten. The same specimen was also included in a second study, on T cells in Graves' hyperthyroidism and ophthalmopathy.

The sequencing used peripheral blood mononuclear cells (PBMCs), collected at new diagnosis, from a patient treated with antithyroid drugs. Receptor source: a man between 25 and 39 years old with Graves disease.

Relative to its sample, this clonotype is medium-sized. This chain's CDR3 is CASSLEQQARSETQYF. The DNA of the CDR3 is TGCGCCAGCAGCTTGGAACAGCAAGCGAGATCCGAGACCCAGTACTTC. This chain joins TRBV5-1 and TRBJ2-5, with D uncertain. Germline V lookup: CDR1 SGHRS, CDR2 YFSETQ. The CDR3 runs 16 residues. V was clipped by 0 bases and J by 5 bases, with 17 bases between them. The variable domain in full, completed from reference TRBV5-1 and TRBJ2-5, reads KAGVTQTPRYLIKTRGQQVTLSCSPISGHRSVSWYQQTPGQGLQFLFEYFSETQRNKGNFPGRFSGRQFSNSRSEMNVSTLELGDSALYLCASSLEQQARSETQYFGPGTRLLVL.

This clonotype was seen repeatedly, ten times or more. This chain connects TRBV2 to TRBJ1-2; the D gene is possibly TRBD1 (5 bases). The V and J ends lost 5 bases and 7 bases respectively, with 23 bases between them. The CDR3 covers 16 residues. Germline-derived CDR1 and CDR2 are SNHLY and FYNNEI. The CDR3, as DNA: TGTGCCAGCAGTTTTTGGACGGGCGAAAGGCAGGGTGGCTACACCTTC. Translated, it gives CASSFWTGERQGGYTF.

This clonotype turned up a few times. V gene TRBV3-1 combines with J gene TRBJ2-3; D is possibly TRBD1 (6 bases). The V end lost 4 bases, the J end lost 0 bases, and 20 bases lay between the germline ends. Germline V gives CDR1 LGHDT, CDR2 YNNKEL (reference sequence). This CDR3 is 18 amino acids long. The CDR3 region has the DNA TGTGCCAGCAGCCGCAAAGGGGGAGCGGATAAAAGCACAGATACGCAGTATTTT. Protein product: CASSRKGGADKSTDTQYF.

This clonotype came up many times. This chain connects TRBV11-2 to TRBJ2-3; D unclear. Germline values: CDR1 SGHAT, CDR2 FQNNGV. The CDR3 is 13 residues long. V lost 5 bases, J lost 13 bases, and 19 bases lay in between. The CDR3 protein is CASSLLRPPIKYF. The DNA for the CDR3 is TGTGCCAGCAGCCTCCTCCGGCCCCCGATAAAGTATTTT.

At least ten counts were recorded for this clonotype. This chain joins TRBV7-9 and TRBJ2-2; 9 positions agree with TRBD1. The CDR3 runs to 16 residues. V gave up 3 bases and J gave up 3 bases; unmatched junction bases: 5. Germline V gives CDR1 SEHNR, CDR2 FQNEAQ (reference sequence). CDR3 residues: CASSFEDRGYTGELFF. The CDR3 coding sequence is TGTGCCAGCAGCTTTGAGGACAGGGGATACACCGGGGAGCTGTTTTTT.

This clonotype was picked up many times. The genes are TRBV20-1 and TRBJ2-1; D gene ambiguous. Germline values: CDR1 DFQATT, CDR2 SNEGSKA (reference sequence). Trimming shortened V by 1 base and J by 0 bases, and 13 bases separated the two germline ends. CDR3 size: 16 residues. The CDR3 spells CSARVNRMSSYNEQFF. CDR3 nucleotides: TGCAGTGCTAGAGTGAACAGAATGAGCTCCTACAATGAGCAGTTCTTC.

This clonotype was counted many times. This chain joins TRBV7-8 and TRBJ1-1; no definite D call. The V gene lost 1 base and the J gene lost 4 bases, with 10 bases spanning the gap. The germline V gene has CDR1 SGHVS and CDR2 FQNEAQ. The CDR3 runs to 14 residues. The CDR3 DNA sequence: TGTGCCAGCAGCTTAGATGCCCTTCTCACTGAAGCTTTCTTT. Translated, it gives CASSLDALLTEAFF.

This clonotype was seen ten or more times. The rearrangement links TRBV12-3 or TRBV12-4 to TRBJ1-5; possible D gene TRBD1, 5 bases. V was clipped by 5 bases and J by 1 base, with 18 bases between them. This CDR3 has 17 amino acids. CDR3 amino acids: CASSPHPGTESNQPQHF. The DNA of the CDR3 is TGTGCCAGCAGTCCGCATCCCGGGACGGAGAGCAATCAGCCCCAGCATTTT.

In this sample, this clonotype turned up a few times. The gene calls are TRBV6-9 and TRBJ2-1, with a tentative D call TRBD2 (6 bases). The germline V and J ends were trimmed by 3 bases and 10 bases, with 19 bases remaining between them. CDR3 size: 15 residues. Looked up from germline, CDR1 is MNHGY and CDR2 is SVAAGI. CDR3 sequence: CASSYSGGTGSEQFF. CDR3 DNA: TGTGCCAGCAGTTACTCTGGCGGGACCGGCTCGGAGCAGTTCTTC.

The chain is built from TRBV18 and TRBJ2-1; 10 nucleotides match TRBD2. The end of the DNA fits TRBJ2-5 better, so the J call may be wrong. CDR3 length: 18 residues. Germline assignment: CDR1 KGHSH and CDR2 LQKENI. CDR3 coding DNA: TGTGCCAGCTCGCCGAATTACGGGACTAGCGAAAGTTTGGAGACCCAGTACTTC. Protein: CASSPNYGTSESLETQYF.

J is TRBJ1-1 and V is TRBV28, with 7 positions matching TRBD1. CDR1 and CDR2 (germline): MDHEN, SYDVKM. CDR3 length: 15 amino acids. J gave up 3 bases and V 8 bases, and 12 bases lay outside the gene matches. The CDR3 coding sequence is TGTGCCAGCTGTGGGGACGGGACAGACCACACTGAAGCTTTCTTT. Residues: CASCGDGTDHTEAFF. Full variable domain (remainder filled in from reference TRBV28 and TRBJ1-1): DVKVTQSSRYLVKRTGEKVFLECVQDMDHENMFWYRQDPGLGLRLIYFSYDVKMKEKGDIPEGYSVSREKKERFSLILESASTNQTSMYLCASCGDGTDHTEAFFGQGTRLTVV.

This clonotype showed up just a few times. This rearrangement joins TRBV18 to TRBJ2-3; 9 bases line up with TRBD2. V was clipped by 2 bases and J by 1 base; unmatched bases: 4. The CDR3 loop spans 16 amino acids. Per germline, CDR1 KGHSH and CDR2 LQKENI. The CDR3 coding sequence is TGTGCCAGCTCACCAGCGACTAGCGGACGCACAGATACGCAGTATTTT. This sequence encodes CASSPATSGRTDTQYF.

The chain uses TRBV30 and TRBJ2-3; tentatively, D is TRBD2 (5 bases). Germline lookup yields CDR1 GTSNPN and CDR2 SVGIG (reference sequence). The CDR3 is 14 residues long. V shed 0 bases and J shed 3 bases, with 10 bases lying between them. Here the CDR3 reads CAWSVLLATDTQYF. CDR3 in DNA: TGTGCCTGGAGTGTACTGCTAGCTACAGATACGCAGTATTTT.

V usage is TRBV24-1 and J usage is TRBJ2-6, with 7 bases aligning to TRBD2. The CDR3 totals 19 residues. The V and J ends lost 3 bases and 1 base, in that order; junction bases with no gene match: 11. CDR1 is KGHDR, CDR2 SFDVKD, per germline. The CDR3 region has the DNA TGTGCCACCAGTGATCCTCCCGACGGGCGGGGGTCTGGGGCCAACGTCCTGACTTTC. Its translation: CATSDPPDGRGSGANVLTF.

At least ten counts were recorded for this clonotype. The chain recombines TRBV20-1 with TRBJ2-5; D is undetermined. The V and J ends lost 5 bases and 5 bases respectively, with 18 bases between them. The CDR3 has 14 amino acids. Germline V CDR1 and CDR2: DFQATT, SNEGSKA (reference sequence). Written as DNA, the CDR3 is TGCAGTGCTCTCCCTTCAATTGTGGAGGAGACCCAGTACTTC. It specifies CSALPSIVEETQYF.

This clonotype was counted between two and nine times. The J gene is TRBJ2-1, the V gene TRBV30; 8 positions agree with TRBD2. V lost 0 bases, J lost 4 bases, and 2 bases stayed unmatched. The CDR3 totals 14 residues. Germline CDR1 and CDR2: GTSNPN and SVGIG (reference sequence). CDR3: CAWSVLAVYNEQFF. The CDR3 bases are TGTGCCTGGAGTGTACTAGCGGTTTACAATGAGCAGTTCTTC.

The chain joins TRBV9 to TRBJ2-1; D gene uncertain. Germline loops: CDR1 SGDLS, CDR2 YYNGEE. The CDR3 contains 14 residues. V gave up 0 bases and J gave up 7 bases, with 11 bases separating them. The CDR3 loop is CASSVEPQANEQFF. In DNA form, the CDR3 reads TGTGCCAGCAGCGTAGAGCCCCAGGCTAATGAGCAGTTCTTC.